The 5 T cell receptor beta chains presented below share a single source sample, sequenced in a study of T cells in localized non-small cell lung cancer. Produced via immunoSEQ multiplex PCR; TCRdb's table is partial and in-frame only. The sample includes several thousand clones, nearly 90% of them seen just once. Sample: peripheral blood, taken before any cancer treatment. The receptor source for this set is a female donor aged 60 or older with stage II squamous cell lung carcinoma.

The chain uses TRBV10-3 and TRBJ2-1; D might be TRBD1 or TRBD2, each matching 6 bases. CDR1 is ENHRY, CDR2 SYGVKD, per germline. This CDR3 region has 14 residues. Trimming took off 10 bases at V and 8 bases at J, with 21 bases between the two ends. Here the CDR3 reads CATLKRLEGDEQFF. CDR3 DNA: TGTGCCACGCTTAAGAGACTAGAGGGGGATGAGCAGTTCTTC.

The chain links TRBV4-1 to TRBJ1-2, with a possible D match to TRBD1 (6 bases). Germline CDR1 is MGHRA and CDR2 is YSYEKL. V was trimmed by 0 bases and J by 8 bases, leaving 16 bases between them. CDR3 length: 15 amino acids. Here the CDR3 reads CASSQETAGARGYTF. The CDR3 coding sequence is TGCGCCAGCAGCCAAGAAACCGCAGGGGCTCGCGGCTACACCTTC.

The V and J genes are TRBV30 and TRBJ1-1; D call uncertain. Germline V lookup: CDR1 GTSNPN, CDR2 SVGIG (reference sequence). Trimming pared 1 base from V and 2 bases from J, leaving 5 bases between. The CDR3 runs to 12 residues. The CDR3 is CAWSGQNTEAFF. The DNA for the CDR3 is TGTGCCTGGAGTGGCCAAAACACTGAAGCTTTCTTT.

The chain joins TRBV5-1 to TRBJ1-2; 12 nucleotides agree with TRBD1. Germline V gene sequence: CDR1 SGHRS, CDR2 YFSETQ. J lost 6 bases, V lost 3 bases, and 3 bases had no gene match. The CDR3 covers 14 residues. CDR3 amino acids: CASSWGQGADGYTF. The CDR3 nucleotides are TGCGCCAGCAGCTGGGGACAGGGGGCGGATGGCTACACCTTC.

CDR3 DNA: TGTGCCAGCAGTCCCCCGGACAGGGCGGGCGAGCAGTACTTC. Translating it yields CASSPPDRAGEQYF. The rearrangement uses TRBV6-1 and TRBJ2-7; 8 bases are a match to TRBD1. This CDR3 region has 14 residues. Looked up from germline, CDR1 is MNHNS and CDR2 is SASEGT. J was trimmed by 6 bases and V by 5 bases; bases with no gene match: 9.